The sequence of this T cell receptor (beta chain) was determined in a study of beta chain features in type 1 diabetes. Germline lookup yields CDR1 MNHNS and CDR2 SASEGT. V gave up 6 bases and J gave up 2 bases, with 11 bases separating them. The CDR3 spans 13 residues. The study's findings and limits: These data did not resolve whether HLA type affects TCRB rearrangement. Reduced insertions and increased deletions marked VDJ junctions in type 1 diabetes patients. Within patients, naive, central memory and Treg TCRB repertoires seemed more similar than within healthy donors.

Isolated RNA was reverse transcribed in full, so expressed TCRB transcripts were sequenced. TCRdb's copy holds only in-frame clones and misses some; the assay was immunoSEQ multiplex PCR. In the table there are about 12,000 clones, 35% to 55% of which are singletons. This clone was seen more than once but under ten times. Its antigen is as yet unknown. CD4+ naive, central memory, regulatory and stem cell-like memory cells were sorted via CD45RO/CCR7/CD25/CD127/CD95/CD27. The clonotype was recovered from a man aged 18 to 29 in good health. The chain uses TRBV6-1 and TRBJ2-7; TRBD2 is a possible D gene (5 bases). Sequenced sample: stem cell memory CD4+ T cells from blood. CDR3 loop: CASSGLGAYEQYF. The CDR3 bases are TGTGCCAGCAGCGGCTTGGGAGCCTACGAGCAGTACTTC.